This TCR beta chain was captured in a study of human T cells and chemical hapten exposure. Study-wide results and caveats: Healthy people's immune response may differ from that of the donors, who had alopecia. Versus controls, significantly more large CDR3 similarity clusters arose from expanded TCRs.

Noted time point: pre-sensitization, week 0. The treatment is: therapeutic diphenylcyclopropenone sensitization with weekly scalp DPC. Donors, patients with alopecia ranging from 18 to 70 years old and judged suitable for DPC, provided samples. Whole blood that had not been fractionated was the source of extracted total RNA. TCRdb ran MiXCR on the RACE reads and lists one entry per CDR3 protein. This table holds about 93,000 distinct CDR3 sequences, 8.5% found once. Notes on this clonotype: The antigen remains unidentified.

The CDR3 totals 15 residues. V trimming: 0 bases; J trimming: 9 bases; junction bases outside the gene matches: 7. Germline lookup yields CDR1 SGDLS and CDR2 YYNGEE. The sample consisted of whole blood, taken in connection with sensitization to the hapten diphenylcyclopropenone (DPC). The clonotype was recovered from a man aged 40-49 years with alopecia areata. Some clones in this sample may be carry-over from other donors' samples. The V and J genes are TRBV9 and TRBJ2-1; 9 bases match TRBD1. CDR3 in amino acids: CASSVATGGQSEQFF. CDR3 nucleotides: TGTGCCAGCAGCGTAGCTACAGGGGGCCAGTCTGAGCAGTTCTTC.